This T cell receptor beta chain is drawn from a study of T cell repertoires in cytomegalovirus infection. Whole-study context: HLA-B-restricted CMV epitopes that are well studied, plus recently identified HLA-C-restricted ones, were used by the study. Matching HLA type and CMV infection were both indicated by public TCR beta signatures.

The CDR3 runs to 18 residues. Germline CDR1 MNHEY, CDR2 SVGAGI. V lost 6 bases and J 0 bases, leaving 18 bases between the germline ends. Overall study results and limits: Dominant in the ex vivo response were TCR beta clonotypes restricted by HLA-C and specific for CMV. Cumulative public TCR beta family frequency identified carriers of CMV plus the relevant HLA.

This clonotype was counted between two and nine times. Its antigen remains unknown. In TCRdb, the reads were re-called with MiXCR into one record per CDR3 protein. This sample has about 110,000 distinct CDR3 sequences, with around 28% found just once. This TCR derives from a human donor in good health (CMV status not recorded). Some clones in this sample may be carry-over from other donors' samples. This material consisted of CD8+ T cells from cultured PBMCs, taken from culture after CMV antigen stimulation. The chain combines TRBV6-5 with TRBJ1-6, with D hard to call. Written as DNA, the CDR3 is TGTGCCAGCAGACTTTTCGGACCTCCTAGCTCCTATAATTCACCCCTCCACTTT. This gives the protein CASRLFGPPSSYNSPLHF.